A single sample is the source of the 5 T cell receptor beta chains below, sequenced in a study of blood T cell repertoires in COVID-19. TCRdb's copy holds only in-frame clones and misses some; the assay was immunoSEQ multiplex PCR. The sample shows over 400,000 clones, 70% to 90% of them seen only once. Sequenced: PBMCs or T cells enriched from blood (not recorded which). The receptor set was obtained from a woman aged 55-75 years who had recovered from COVID-19.

V gene TRBV12-5 combines with J gene TRBJ1-2; 11 bases are a match to TRBD1. There are 15 residues in the CDR3. J was trimmed by 4 bases and V by 6 bases; bases with no gene match: 7. The germline CDR1 and CDR2 sequences are LGHNT and FRNRAP. The CDR3 spells CASGSGTGGGYGYTF. The CDR3 DNA is TGTGCTAGTGGCAGCGGGACAGGGGGAGGCTATGGCTACACCTTC.

The chain carries TRBV5-4 and TRBJ1-4; D uncertain. CDR3 length: 18 residues. With 0 bases removed from V and 3 bases from J, the gap between germline ends came to 18 bases. Germline loops: CDR1 SGHNT, CDR2 YYREEE (reference sequence). Written as DNA, the CDR3 is TGTGCCAGCAGCTTGGGCTCAGGCGGGAGTATAGCTAATGAAAAACTGTTTTTT. Amino acids: CASSLGSGGSIANEKLFF.

As for this clone: The sample has other DNA sequences that encode this CDR3 too. The chain has TRBV20-1 and TRBJ1-2; no definite D call. This CDR3 is built from 11 residues. Trimming pared 4 bases from V and 0 bases from J, leaving 3 bases between. Germline CDR1 is DFQATT and CDR2 is SNEGSKA (reference sequence). DNA for the CDR3: TGCAGTGCTACCGCTAACTATGGCTACACCTTC. Encoded protein: CSATANYGYTF.

This clone was counted a single time. V gene TRBV18 combines with J gene TRBJ1-6; D might be TRBD1 (5 bases). CDR1 and CDR2 from the germline V gene are KGHSH and LQKENI. V lost 0 bases and J lost 4, with 10 bases in between. The CDR3 totals 16 residues. The CDR3 reads CASSPPGQRYNSPLHF. The CDR3 DNA follows: TGTGCCAGCTCACCACCGGGGCAGAGGTATAATTCACCCCTCCACTTT.

A single count supports this clone. This chain joins TRBV9 and TRBJ2-7; maybe TRBD1 (6 bases). Per germline, CDR1 SGDLS and CDR2 YYNGEE. Between the trimmed V and J ends, which lost 1 base and 6 bases, there was a span of 14 bases. The CDR3 runs to 14 residues. CDR3 protein: CASSVLPRTAEQYF. As DNA, the CDR3 is TGTGCCAGCAGCGTACTACCCCGGACAGCCGAGCAGTACTTC.